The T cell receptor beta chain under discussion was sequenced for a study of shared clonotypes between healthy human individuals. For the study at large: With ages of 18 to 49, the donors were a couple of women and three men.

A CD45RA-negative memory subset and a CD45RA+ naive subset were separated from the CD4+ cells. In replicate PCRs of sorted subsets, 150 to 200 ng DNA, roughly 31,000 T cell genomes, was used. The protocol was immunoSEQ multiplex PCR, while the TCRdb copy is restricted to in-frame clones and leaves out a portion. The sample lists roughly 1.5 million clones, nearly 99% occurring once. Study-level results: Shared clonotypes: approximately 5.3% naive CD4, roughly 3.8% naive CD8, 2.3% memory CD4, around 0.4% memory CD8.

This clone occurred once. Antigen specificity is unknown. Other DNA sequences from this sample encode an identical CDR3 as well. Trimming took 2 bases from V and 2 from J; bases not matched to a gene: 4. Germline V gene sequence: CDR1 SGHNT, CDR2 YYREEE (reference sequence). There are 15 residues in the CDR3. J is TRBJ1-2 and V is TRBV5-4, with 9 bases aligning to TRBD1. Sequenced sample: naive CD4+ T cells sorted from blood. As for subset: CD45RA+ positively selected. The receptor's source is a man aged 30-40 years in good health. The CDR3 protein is CASSFPGQGNYGYTF. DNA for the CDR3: TGTGCCAGCAGCTTCCCCGGACAGGGGAACTATGGCTACACCTTC.